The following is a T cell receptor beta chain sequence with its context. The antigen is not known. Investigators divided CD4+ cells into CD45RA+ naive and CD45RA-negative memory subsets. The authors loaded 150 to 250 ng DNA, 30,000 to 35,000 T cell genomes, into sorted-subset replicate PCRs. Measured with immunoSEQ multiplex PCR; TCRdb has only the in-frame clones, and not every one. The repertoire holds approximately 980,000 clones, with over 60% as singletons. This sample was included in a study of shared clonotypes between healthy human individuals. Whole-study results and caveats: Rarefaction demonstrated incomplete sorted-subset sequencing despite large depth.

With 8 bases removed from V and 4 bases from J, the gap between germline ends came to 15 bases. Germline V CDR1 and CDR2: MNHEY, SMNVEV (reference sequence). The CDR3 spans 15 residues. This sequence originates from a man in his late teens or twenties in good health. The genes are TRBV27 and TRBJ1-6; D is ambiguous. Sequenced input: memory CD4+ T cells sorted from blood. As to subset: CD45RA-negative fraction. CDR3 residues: CASRDTGVYNSPLHF. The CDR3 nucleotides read TGTGCCAGCCGTGACACCGGGGTATATAATTCACCCCTCCACTTT.